Presented here are 4 T cell receptor beta chains from one specimen sequenced in a study of graft-versus-host responses after intestinal transplantation. Repertoires were generated with immunoSEQ multiplex PCR, while TCRdb's copy carries only in-frame clones and drops some. The sample shows roughly 9,200 clones, approximately 30% of them seen only once. CFSE-labeled responder cells (200,000) were plated with 200,000 irradiated, violet-dye-labeled stimulator cells. The specimen comprised alloreactive CD8+ T cells from a mixed lymphocyte reaction culture, sampled before transplantation. Subset indicated: CFSE-low proliferating T cells sorted from roughly 6-day pre-transplant mixed lymphocyte reaction (GvH or HvG direction). The source of these receptors is a human patient who was an organ donor for intestinal transplantation.

This clone has just a few counts. The chain joins TRBV7-9 to TRBJ1-1; unclear D gene. Trimming shortened V by 1 base and J by 11 bases, and 8 bases separated the two germline ends. The CDR3 contains 11 residues. Germline-derived CDR1 and CDR2 are SEHNR and FQNEAQ (reference sequence). Written as DNA, the CDR3 is TGTGCCAGCAGCTTAGAAACTCTGGCTTTCTTT. It codes for CASSLETLAFF.

By share of the sample, this clone is medium-sized. This sample includes further DNA sequences coding for the same CDR3. V gene TRBV4-1 combines with J gene TRBJ2-7; D might be TRBD2 (5 bases). CDR3 length equals 16 residues. With 1 base removed from V and 0 bases from J, the gap between germline ends came to 13 bases. CDR1 MGHRA and CDR2 YSYEKL come from the germline V gene. The CDR3 is CASSQGTGKTSYEQYF. CDR3 in DNA: TGCGCCAGCAGCCAAGGTACGGGAAAAACCTCCTACGAGCAGTACTTC.

This clone was counted between two and nine times. The chain carries TRBV4-3 and TRBJ2-7, with TRBD2 matching over 8 bases. The germline gives CDR1 LGHNA, CDR2 YSLEER. The CDR3 covers 15 residues. The trim removed 4 bases at V and 0 bases at J, leaving 5 bases unmatched. The CDR3 DNA reads TGCGCCAGCAGCCTGACTAGCGATAGCTCCTACGAGCAGTACTTC. Its translation: CASSLTSDSSYEQYF.

The rearrangement joins TRBV13 to TRBJ2-7, with D hard to call. Germline V gene sequence: CDR1 PRHDT, CDR2 FYEKMQ (reference sequence). The V end was cut by 5 bases, the J end by 6 bases, with 11 bases between. The CDR3 is made up of 12 amino acids. The DNA of the CDR3 is TGTGCCAGCAGCCAAATAATCAGCGAGCAGTACTTC. Its protein product is CASSQIISEQYF. The whole variable domain, remainder taken from reference TRBV13 and TRBJ2-7, is AAGVIQSPRHLIKEKRETATLKCYPIPRHDTVYWYQQGPGQDPQFLISFYEKMQSDKGSIPDRFSAQQFSDYHSELNMSSLELGDSALYFCASSQIISEQYFGPGTRLTVT.